The next 29 T cell receptor beta chains were all read from a single sample in a study of blood T cell repertoires in COVID-19 (TCRdb year 2020). The receptor library was made with the immunoSEQ multiplex PCR assay. The clones in this table, taken by TCRdb from immuneACCESS, are in-frame only. Not every clone is retained; where verified, under half of the shortfall comes from an unresolved V gene, and the cause of the rest is unknown. The sample contains a few hundred thousand clones, around 88% of them found a single time. The leading ten clones occupy 2% to 2.5% of the sample. The sample consisted of PBMCs or T cells enriched from blood (not recorded which). Receptor source: a woman in her thirties or forties with acute COVID-19.

V and J are TRBV3-1 (or the pseudogene TRBV3-2) and TRBJ1-2; possible D gene TRBD1, 5 bases. The V gene's germline CDR1 is LGHDT and CDR2 YNNKEL (reference sequence). This CDR3 comprises 12 residues. V gave up 1 base and J gave up 8 bases, with 8 bases separating them. The CDR3 reads CASSQARVGYTF. The CDR3, as DNA: TGTGCCAGCAGCCAAGCCAGGGTCGGCTACACCTTC.

The chain recombines TRBV5-6 with TRBJ2-5; TRBD1 agrees at 8 bases. The CDR3 spans 14 residues. CDR1 and CDR2 (germline): SGHDT, YYEEEE. Trimming took 4 bases from V and 1 from J; bases not matched to a gene: 3. The DNA for the CDR3 is TGTGCCAGCAGCCCAGACAGGGGCCAAGAGACCCAGTACTTC. Its protein product is CASSPDRGQETQYF.

The CDR3 nucleotides are TGTGCCAGCAGTGACTCATCGGACACCGGGGAGCTGTTTTTT. It is translated as CASSDSSDTGELFF. V is TRBV6-4 and J is TRBJ2-2; D call uncertain. V dropped 0 bases and J dropped 3 bases, with 5 bases sitting between them. Per the germline V gene, CDR1 is MRHNA and CDR2 is SNTAGT. This CDR3 has 14 amino acids.

J is TRBJ2-5 and V is TRBV6-2 or TRBV6-3; the match to TRBD1 covers 7 bases. This CDR3 contains 16 residues. Germline CDR1 MNHEY, CDR2 SVGEGT. The J segment lost 0 bases and the V segment lost 2 bases, leaving 6 bases of the junction unmatched. The CDR3 is CASSYTQGEYQETQYF. The CDR3 bases are TGTGCCAGCAGTTACACGCAGGGGGAGTACCAAGAGACCCAGTACTTC.

The chain links TRBV4-1 to TRBJ2-1; 11 bases map to TRBD2. Germline CDR1 MGHRA, CDR2 YSYEKL. The CDR3 length is 16 residues. After removal of 1 base from V and 7 bases from J, the junction contained 6 bases not matched to a gene. CDR3 amino acids: CASSQVLAGAKNEQFF. The DNA of the CDR3 is TGCGCCAGCAGCCAAGTACTAGCGGGGGCCAAGAATGAGCAGTTCTTC.

V is TRBV19 and J is TRBJ2-1; the match to TRBD1 covers 8 bases. The length of the CDR3 is 16 residues. The trim removed 4 bases at V and 2 bases at J, leaving 7 bases unmatched. The germline V gene encodes CDR1 LNHDA and CDR2 SQIVND (reference sequence). The CDR3 protein is CASSSRQGTTYNEQFF. DNA for the CDR3: TGTGCCAGTAGTAGCCGACAGGGGACGACCTACAATGAGCAGTTCTTC.

This chain joins TRBV9 and TRBJ2-2; D may be TRBD2 (6 bases). Germline values: CDR1 SGDLS, CDR2 YYNGEE. Trimming stripped 2 bases from V and 7 bases from J, with 15 bases between. The CDR3 has 15 amino acids. The CDR3 bases are TGTGCCAGCAGCGTGGGGTTAGGCGGGAACGGGGAGCTGTTTTTT. This gives the protein CASSVGLGGNGELFF.

CDR3 residues: CASSLGGQGIYGYTF. The CDR3 nucleotides read TGTGCCAGCAGCTTAGGTGGACAGGGAATCTATGGCTACACCTTC. V and J are TRBV11-2 and TRBJ1-2; 8 bases map to TRBD1. Germline V gives CDR1 SGHAT, CDR2 FQNNGV. Losses at the gene ends were 1 base for V and 4 bases for J; bases not matched to a gene: 5. CDR3 size: 15 residues.

V and J are TRBV7-9 and TRBJ2-1, with D tentatively TRBD2 (5 bases). V dropped 5 bases and J dropped 8 bases, with 19 bases sitting between them. CDR1 SEHNR and CDR2 FQNEAQ come from the germline V gene (reference sequence). This CDR3 is 15 amino acids long. CDR3 protein: CASSPTPEGVHEQFF. The CDR3, as DNA: TGTGCCAGCAGCCCTACCCCTGAGGGAGTCCATGAGCAGTTCTTC.

The rearrangement links TRBV9 to TRBJ1-2; the D gene is possibly TRBD1 (6 bases). The CDR3 loop spans 13 amino acids. CDR1 and CDR2 (germline): SGDLS, YYNGEE. With 0 bases removed from V and 4 bases from J, the gap between germline ends came to 7 bases. CDR3: CASSVAGAYGYTF. The CDR3 DNA is TGTGCCAGCAGCGTAGCAGGGGCCTATGGCTACACCTTC.

This clone was detected once. The genes are TRBV5-1 and TRBJ2-1; TRBD2 aligns across 10 bases. Germline loops: CDR1 SGHRS, CDR2 YFSETQ. Losses at the gene ends were 2 bases for V and 0 bases for J; bases not matched to a gene: 8. The CDR3 has 18 residues. The CDR3 protein is CASSFLAGVPSSYNEQFF. CDR3 in DNA: TGCGCCAGCAGCTTTCTAGCGGGAGTGCCTTCCTCCTACAATGAGCAGTTCTTC.

The rearrangement joins TRBV6-1 to TRBJ1-2, with D hard to call. Germline assignment: CDR1 MNHNS and CDR2 SASEGT. The V gene lost 3 bases and the J gene lost 6 bases, with 14 bases spanning the gap. The CDR3 length is 14 residues. CDR3 in DNA: TGTGCCAGCAGTGAGTGGATTGAGGGAAATGGCTACACCTTC. Translating it yields CASSEWIEGNGYTF.

The rearrangement links TRBV9 to TRBJ2-1, with D perhaps matching TRBD2 (7 bases). There are 16 residues in the CDR3. V was pared by 0 bases and J by 3 bases, with 13 bases between. Germline lookup yields CDR1 SGDLS and CDR2 YYNGEE. CDR3 DNA: TGTGCCAGCAGCGTAGACGTAGGGGGGGACTACAATGAGCAGTTCTTC. It is translated as CASSVDVGGDYNEQFF.

The chain recombines TRBV6-5 with TRBJ2-3; no firm D call. The germline V and J ends were trimmed by 6 bases and 2 bases, with 12 bases remaining between them. The length of the CDR3 is 14 residues. CDR1 MNHEY and CDR2 SVGAGI come from the germline V gene. In nucleotides, the CDR3 is TGTGCCAGCAGCGAGCGCGGCTCCACAGATACGCAGTATTTT. It is translated as CASSERGSTDTQYF.

J is TRBJ1-1 and V is TRBV9; 8 bases agree with TRBD1. CDR3 length: 16 amino acids. Germline assignment: CDR1 SGDLS and CDR2 YYNGEE. J lost 1 base, V lost 0 bases, and 5 bases had no gene match. The CDR3 nucleotides are TGTGCCAGCAGCGTAGTGGGACAGGTGGGGAACACTGAAGCTTTCTTT. This translates into CASSVVGQVGNTEAFF.

The rearrangement joins TRBV7-9 to TRBJ2-3; the match to TRBD2 covers 9 bases. Germline values: CDR1 SEHNR, CDR2 FQNEAQ (reference sequence). The CDR3 loop spans 19 amino acids. J gave up 0 bases and V 0 bases, and 10 bases lay outside the gene matches. The CDR3 DNA is TGTGCCAGCAGCTTAGCCATGGGTAGCGGGGGACCAAGCACAGATACGCAGTATTTT. Protein product: CASSLAMGSGGPSTDTQYF.

The chain links TRBV5-6 to TRBJ2-5; D may be TRBD2 (6 bases). Germline assignment: CDR1 SGHDT and CDR2 YYEEEE. CDR3 length: 14 amino acids. The germline V and J ends were trimmed by 0 bases and 6 bases, with 12 bases remaining between them. The CDR3 bases are TGTGCCAGCAGCTTGGTCGCTGGAGGGCAGACCCAGTACTTC. It translates to CASSLVAGGQTQYF.

The chain recombines TRBV12-3 or TRBV12-4 with TRBJ1-2; TRBD1 might be the D (6 bases). The germline V and J ends were trimmed by 3 bases and 8 bases, with 10 bases remaining between them. This CDR3 has 12 amino acids. CDR3 loop: CASSLRGNGYTF. Written as DNA, the CDR3 is TGTGCCAGCAGTTTGAGGGGGAACGGCTACACCTTC.

The V call is TRBV9, the J call TRBJ2-1; 10 nucleotides line up with TRBD2. CDR1 and CDR2 (germline): SGDLS, YYNGEE. V dropped 2 bases and J dropped 5; count of bases not matched to a gene: 4. The CDR3 consists of 15 residues. The CDR3 DNA is TGTGCCAGCAGCGTCCCAGCGGGGGGGGACAATGAGCAGTTCTTC. Its translation is CASSVPAGGDNEQFF.

This clone was seen only a few times. The V call is TRBV10-1, the J call TRBJ2-6; tentative D call: TRBD2 (6 bases). Germline assignment: CDR1 WNHNN and CDR2 SYGVQD (reference sequence). The CDR3 is 17 amino acids. V lost 0 bases and J lost 0, with 9 bases in between. The DNA for the CDR3 is TGCGCCAGCAGTGAGTCGCGGGGAGGCTCTGGGGCCAACGTCCTGACTTTC. It yields the protein CASSESRGGSGANVLTF.

This clone was detected once. This chain uses TRBV5-1 with TRBJ2-7; 10 bases match TRBD2. CDR1 is SGHRS, CDR2 YFSETQ, per germline. Trimming at V came to 0 bases and at J to 0 bases, leaving 3 bases not matched to a gene. The CDR3 runs to 16 residues. The CDR3 region is CASSLVVAGGSYEQYF. In DNA form, the CDR3 reads TGCGCCAGCAGCTTGGTGGTAGCGGGGGGCTCCTACGAGCAGTACTTC.

The chain employs TRBV18 and TRBJ2-3, with D maybe TRBD2 (6 bases). V was cut by 2 bases and J by 1 base, with 7 bases left in between. Per germline, CDR1 KGHSH and CDR2 LQKENI. This CDR3 has 14 amino acids. Here the CDR3 reads CASSPWGGTDTQYF. The CDR3 DNA sequence: TGTGCCAGCTCACCATGGGGGGGCACAGATACGCAGTATTTT. The full variable domain, rest sourced from reference TRBV18 and TRBJ2-3, is NAGVMQNPRHLVRRRGQEARLRCSPMKGHSHVYWYRQLPEEGLKFMVYLQKENIIDESGMPKERFSAEFPKEGPSILRIQQVVRGDSAAYFCASSPWGGTDTQYFGPGTRLTVL.

The gene calls are TRBV30 and TRBJ1-2; TRBD1 might be the D (5 bases). Germline lookup yields CDR1 GTSNPN and CDR2 SVGIG (reference sequence). Between the trimmed V and J ends, which lost 4 bases and 7 bases, there was a span of 16 bases. This CDR3 contains 13 residues. The CDR3 loop is CAWTPNLGGGYTF. The CDR3 DNA follows: TGTGCCTGGACCCCGAATCTGGGGGGTGGCTACACCTTC. Variable domain in full (rest from reference TRBV30 and TRBJ1-2): SQTIHQWPATLVQPVGSPLSLECTVEGTSNPNLYWYRQAAGRGLQLLFYSVGIGQISSEVPQNLSASRPQDRQFILSSKKLLLSDSGFYLCAWTPNLGGGYTFGSGTRLTVV.

This chain connects TRBV9 to TRBJ1-2, with TRBD1 matching 9 bases. Germline assignment: CDR1 SGDLS and CDR2 YYNGEE. V lost 3 bases, J lost 3 bases, and 6 bases stayed unmatched. The CDR3 has 15 residues. The CDR3 nucleotides are TGTGCCAGCAGCGCTGGGGACAGGGTTGACTATGGCTACACCTTC. This codes for CASSAGDRVDYGYTF.

V and J are TRBV7-2 and TRBJ2-3; D possibly corresponds to TRBD2 (6 bases). CDR1 SGHTA and CDR2 FQGNSA come from the germline V gene. The CDR3 totals 17 residues. With 5 bases removed from V and 0 bases from J, the gap between germline ends came to 18 bases. In DNA form, the CDR3 reads TGTGCCAGCAGCCCTTGGCGGCGGGGCGCTAGCACAGATACGCAGTATTTT. This translates into CASSPWRRGASTDTQYF.

The chain is built from TRBV5-6 and TRBJ1-2, with 8 bases identical to TRBD1. The CDR3 has 16 residues. The junction had 13 bases not matched to a gene; V was cut back by 3 bases and J by 6 bases. CDR1 is SGHDT, CDR2 YYEEEE, per germline. Written as DNA, the CDR3 is TGTGCCAGCAGCTCACCGGACAGGGTAATTATTAATGGCTACACCTTC. It translates to CASSSPDRVIINGYTF.

The chain recombines TRBV6-2 or TRBV6-3 with TRBJ1-1; D gene unclear. Between the trimmed V and J ends, which lost 5 bases and 1 base, there was a span of 20 bases. The CDR3 extends over 17 amino acids. Germline assignment: CDR1 MNHEY and CDR2 SVGEGT. This chain's CDR3 is CASSRWRAAGANTEAFF. The CDR3 DNA reads TGTGCCAGCAGTCGTTGGCGGGCCGCCGGAGCGAACACTGAAGCTTTCTTT.

J is TRBJ1-1 and V is TRBV29-1; 11 bases are shared with TRBD1. CDR1 and CDR2 (germline): SQVTM, ANQGSEA. CDR3 length: 14 residues. The V gene end was trimmed by 6 bases and the J gene end by 4 bases; junction bases not matched to a gene: 7. The DNA for the CDR3 is TGCAGCGTGGGGGACAGGGGGTGGATCACTGAAGCTTTCTTT. It encodes CSVGDRGWITEAFF.

This rearrangement joins TRBV5-1 to TRBJ1-3; 10 nucleotides line up with TRBD1. The CDR3 sequence is 16 residues long. In germline, CDR1 is SGHRS, CDR2 YFSETQ. With V trimmed by 4 bases and J by 0 bases, 4 bases remained unmatched. This CDR3 is CASSLTGGPSGNTIYF. CDR3 DNA: TGCGCCAGCAGCCTGACAGGGGGCCCCTCTGGAAACACCATATATTTT.